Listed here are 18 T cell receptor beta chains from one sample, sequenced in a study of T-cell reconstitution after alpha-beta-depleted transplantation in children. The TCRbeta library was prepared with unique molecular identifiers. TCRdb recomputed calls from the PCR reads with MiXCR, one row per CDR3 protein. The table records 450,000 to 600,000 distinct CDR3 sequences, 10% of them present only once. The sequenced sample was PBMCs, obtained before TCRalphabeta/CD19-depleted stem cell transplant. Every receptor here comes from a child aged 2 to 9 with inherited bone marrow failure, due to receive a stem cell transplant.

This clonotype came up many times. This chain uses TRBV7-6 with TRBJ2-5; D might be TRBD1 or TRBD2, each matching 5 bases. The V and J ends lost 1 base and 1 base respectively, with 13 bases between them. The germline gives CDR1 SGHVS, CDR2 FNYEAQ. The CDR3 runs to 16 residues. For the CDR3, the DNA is TGTGCCAGCAGCTTAGACAGGAGGACAAGCCAAGAGACCCAGTACTTC. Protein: CASSLDRRTSQETQYF.

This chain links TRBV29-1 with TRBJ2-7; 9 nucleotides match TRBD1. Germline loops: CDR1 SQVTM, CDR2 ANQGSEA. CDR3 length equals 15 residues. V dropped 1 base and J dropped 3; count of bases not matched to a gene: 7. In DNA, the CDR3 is TGCAGCGTTGAAGGGGGACAGGGTATCGGCTACGAGCAGTACTTC. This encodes CSVEGGQGIGYEQYF.

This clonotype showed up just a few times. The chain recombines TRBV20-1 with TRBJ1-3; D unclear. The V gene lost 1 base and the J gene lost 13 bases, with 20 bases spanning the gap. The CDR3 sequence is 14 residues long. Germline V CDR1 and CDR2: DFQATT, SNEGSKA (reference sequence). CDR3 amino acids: CSARVGPNLGKIYF. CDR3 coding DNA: TGCAGTGCTAGAGTGGGCCCTAACCTCGGGAAGATATATTTT.

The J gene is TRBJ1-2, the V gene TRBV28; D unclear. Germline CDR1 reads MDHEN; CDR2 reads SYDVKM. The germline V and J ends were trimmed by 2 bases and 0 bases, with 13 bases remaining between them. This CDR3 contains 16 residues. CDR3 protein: CASSLGPRPTNYGYTF. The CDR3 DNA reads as TGTGCCAGCAGTTTAGGACCCAGGCCCACTAACTATGGCTACACCTTC.

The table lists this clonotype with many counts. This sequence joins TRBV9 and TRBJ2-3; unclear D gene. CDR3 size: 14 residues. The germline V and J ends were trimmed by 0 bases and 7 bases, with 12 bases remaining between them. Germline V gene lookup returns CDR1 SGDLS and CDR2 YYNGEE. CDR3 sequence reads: CASSVGKGQYTQYF. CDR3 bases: TGTGCCAGCAGCGTAGGAAAAGGGCAATATACGCAGTATTTT. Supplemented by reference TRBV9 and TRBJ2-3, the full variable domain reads DSGVTQTPKHLITATGQRVTLRCSPRSGDLSVYWYQQSLDQGLQFLIQYYNGEERAKGNILERFSAQQFPDLHSELNLSSLELGDSALYFCASSVGKGQYTQYFGPGTRLTVL.

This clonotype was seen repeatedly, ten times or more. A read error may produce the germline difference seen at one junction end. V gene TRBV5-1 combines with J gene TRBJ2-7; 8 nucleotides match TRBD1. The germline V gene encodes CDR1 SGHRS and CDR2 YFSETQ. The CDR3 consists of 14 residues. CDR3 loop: CASSSGQASFEQYF. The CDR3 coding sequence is TGCGCCAGCAGCTCGGGACAGGCTTCCTTCGAGCAGTACTTC.

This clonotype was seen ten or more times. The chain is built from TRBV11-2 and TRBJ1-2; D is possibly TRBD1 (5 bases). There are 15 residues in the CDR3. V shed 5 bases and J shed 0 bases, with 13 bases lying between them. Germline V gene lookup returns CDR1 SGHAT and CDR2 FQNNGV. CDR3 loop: CASSPDKEANYGYTF. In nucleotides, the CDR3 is TGTGCCAGCAGCCCGGACAAAGAAGCTAACTATGGCTACACCTTC.

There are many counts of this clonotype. This chain's CDR3 is CASSPGQGINEQFF. The CDR3 DNA sequence: TGTGCCAGCTCACCGGGGCAGGGAATTAATGAGCAGTTCTTC. J is TRBJ2-1 and V is TRBV18, with D possibly matching TRBD1 (5 bases). The CDR3 has 14 amino acids. V lost 3 bases and J 7 bases, leaving 13 bases between the germline ends. The germline CDR1 and CDR2 sequences are KGHSH and LQKENI. Full variable domain (outside the CDR3, taken from reference TRBV18 and TRBJ2-1): NAGVMQNPRHLVRRRGQEARLRCSPMKGHSHVYWYRQLPEEGLKFMVYLQKENIIDESGMPKERFSAEFPKEGPSILRIQQVVRGDSAAYFCASSPGQGINEQFFGPGTRLTVL.

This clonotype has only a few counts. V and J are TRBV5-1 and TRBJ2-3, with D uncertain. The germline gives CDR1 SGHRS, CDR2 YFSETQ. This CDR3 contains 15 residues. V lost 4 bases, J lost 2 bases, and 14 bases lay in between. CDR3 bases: TGCGCCAGCAGCCCCCGTCGACCAGACACAGATACGCAGTATTTT. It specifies CASSPRRPDTDTQYF. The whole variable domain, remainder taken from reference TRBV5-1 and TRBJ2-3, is KAGVTQTPRYLIKTRGQQVTLSCSPISGHRSVSWYQQTPGQGLQFLFEYFSETQRNKGNFPGRFSGRQFSNSRSEMNVSTLELGDSALYLCASSPRRPDTDTQYFGPGTRLTVL.

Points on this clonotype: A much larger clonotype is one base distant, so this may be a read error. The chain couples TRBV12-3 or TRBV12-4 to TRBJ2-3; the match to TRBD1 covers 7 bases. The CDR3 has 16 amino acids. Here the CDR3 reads CASSLTRQGRTDTKYF. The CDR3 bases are TGTGCCAGCAGCTTAACGAGACAGGGACGCACAGATACGAAGTATTTT.

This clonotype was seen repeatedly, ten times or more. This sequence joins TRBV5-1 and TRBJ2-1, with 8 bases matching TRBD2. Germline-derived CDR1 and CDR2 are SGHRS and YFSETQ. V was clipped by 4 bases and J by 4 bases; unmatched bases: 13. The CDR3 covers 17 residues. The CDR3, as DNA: TGCGCCAGCAGCCTTACCGTAGCGGGAAAAAAGTACAATGAGCAGTTCTTC. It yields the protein CASSLTVAGKKYNEQFF.

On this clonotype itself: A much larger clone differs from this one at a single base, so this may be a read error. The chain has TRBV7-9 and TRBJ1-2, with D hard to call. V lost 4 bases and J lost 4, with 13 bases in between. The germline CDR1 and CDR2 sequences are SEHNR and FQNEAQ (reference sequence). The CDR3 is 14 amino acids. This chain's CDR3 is CASSWRTVIYGYTF. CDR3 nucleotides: TGTGCCAGCAGCTGGCGGACTGTCATCTATGGCTACACCTTC.

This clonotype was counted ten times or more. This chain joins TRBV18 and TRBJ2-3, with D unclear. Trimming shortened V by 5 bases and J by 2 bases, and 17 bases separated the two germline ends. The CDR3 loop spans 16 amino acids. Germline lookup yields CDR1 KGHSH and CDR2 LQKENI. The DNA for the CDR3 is TGTGCCAGCTCATCCAGACTGTCCAGTATCACAGATACGCAGTATTTT. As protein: CASSSRLSSITDTQYF. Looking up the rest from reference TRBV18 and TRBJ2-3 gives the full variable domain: NAGVMQNPRHLVRRRGQEARLRCSPMKGHSHVYWYRQLPEEGLKFMVYLQKENIIDESGMPKERFSAEFPKEGPSILRIQQVVRGDSAAYFCASSSRLSSITDTQYFGPGTRLTVL.

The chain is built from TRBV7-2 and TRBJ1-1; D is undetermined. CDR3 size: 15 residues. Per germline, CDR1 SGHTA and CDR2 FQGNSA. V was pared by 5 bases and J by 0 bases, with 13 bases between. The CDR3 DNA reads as TGTGCCAGCAGCCCGCGGTGGGGTATGAACACTGAAGCTTTCTTT. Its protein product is CASSPRWGMNTEAFF.

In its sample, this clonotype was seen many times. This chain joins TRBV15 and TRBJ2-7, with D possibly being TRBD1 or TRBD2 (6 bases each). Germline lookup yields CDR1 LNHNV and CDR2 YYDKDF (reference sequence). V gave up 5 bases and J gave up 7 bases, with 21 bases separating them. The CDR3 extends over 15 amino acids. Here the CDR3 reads CATSPTGFRAGEQYF. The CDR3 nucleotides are TGTGCCACCAGCCCCACAGGGTTCCGGGCGGGGGAGCAGTACTTC.

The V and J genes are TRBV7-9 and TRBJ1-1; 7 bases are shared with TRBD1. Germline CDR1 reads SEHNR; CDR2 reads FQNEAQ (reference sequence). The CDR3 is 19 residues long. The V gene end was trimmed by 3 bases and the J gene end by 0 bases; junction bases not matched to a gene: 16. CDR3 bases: TGTGCCAGCAGCTTTTTAGGGGGCCGTCGACGTTCAATGAACACTGAAGCTTTCTTT. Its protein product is CASSFLGGRRRSMNTEAFF.

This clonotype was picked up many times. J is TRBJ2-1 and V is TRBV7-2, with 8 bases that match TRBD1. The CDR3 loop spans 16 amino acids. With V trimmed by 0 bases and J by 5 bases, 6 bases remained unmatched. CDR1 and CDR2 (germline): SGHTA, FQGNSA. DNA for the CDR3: TGTGCCAGCAGCTTAGCCGACAGGGGTGGCAACAATGAGCAGTTCTTC. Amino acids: CASSLADRGGNNEQFF.

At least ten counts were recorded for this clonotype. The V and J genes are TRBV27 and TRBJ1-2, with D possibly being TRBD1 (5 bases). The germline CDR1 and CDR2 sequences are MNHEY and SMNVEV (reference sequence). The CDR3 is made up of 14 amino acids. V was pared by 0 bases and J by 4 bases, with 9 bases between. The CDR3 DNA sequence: TGTGCCAGCAGTTTATCGGGGGTCGGCTATGGCTACACCTTC. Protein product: CASSLSGVGYGYTF.